This T cell receptor beta chain was captured in a study of T-cell reconstitution after alpha-beta-depleted transplantation in children. Study-wide points: From newly produced T cells came most of the T-cell counts and diversity one year after transplant. Reportedly, alpha-beta T cells present about two months post-transplant originated from several hundred expanded clones of graft origin. After transplant, high TCRbeta diversity at day 60 in some patients arose from surviving recipient T cells and thymic progenitors.

This clonotype was recorded at least ten times. Its antigen is undetermined. Using unique molecular identifiers, the investigators prepared the TCRbeta library. Via MiXCR, TCRdb re-called the PCR reads, giving one row per CDR3 protein. Of hundreds of thousands of distinct CDR3 sequences listed, about 9.5% were seen once; the top ten hold 7.5%. Germline lookup yields CDR1 ENHRY and CDR2 SYGVKD. This CDR3 comprises 14 residues. J lost 1 base, V lost 7 bases, and 5 bases had no gene match. This TCR came from a boy younger than two with acute myeloid leukemia, due to receive a stem cell transplant. This sample comprised PBMCs, obtained before TCRalphabeta/CD19-depleted stem cell transplant. The gene calls are TRBV10-3 and TRBJ2-5, with 8 nucleotides matching TRBD1. The CDR3 region is CAITPTGAQETQYF. For the CDR3, the DNA is TGTGCCATCACCCCGACAGGGGCCCAAGAGACCCAGTACTTC.